This passage covers 21 T cell receptor beta chains from one sample sequenced in a study of blood T cell repertoires in COVID-19. TCRdb keeps only in-frame clones here, not all; method: immunoSEQ multiplex PCR. In the table there are about 200,000 clones, 80% to 90% of which are singletons. Sequencing was performed on peripheral blood. All receptors come from a woman aged 45-65 years with acute or convalescent COVID-19.

The V call is TRBV20-1, the J call TRBJ2-4, with D tentatively TRBD1 (6 bases). The CDR3 has 11 residues. In germline, CDR1 is DFQATT, CDR2 SNEGSKA (reference sequence). This CDR3 is CSPKGENIQYF. The CDR3 DNA reads TGCAGCCCGAAGGGGGAAAACATTCAGTACTTC.

This CDR3 is CASSYSYSQPQHF. CDR3 nucleotide sequence: TGTGCCAGCAGTTACTCTTATTCTCAGCCCCAGCATTTT. This chain joins TRBV6-5 and TRBJ1-5; D is unclear. Per germline, CDR1 MNHEY and CDR2 SVGAGI. This CDR3 is built from 13 residues. V lost 0 bases and J lost 6, with 6 bases in between.

The CDR3 sequence is CASSLGGGQETQYF. The CDR3 nucleotides read TGCGCCAGCAGCTTGGGAGGTGGCCAAGAGACCCAGTACTTC. The V gene is TRBV5-1, the J gene TRBJ2-5, with D unresolved. CDR3 length: 14 amino acids. Per the germline V gene, CDR1 is SGHRS and CDR2 is YFSETQ. With 0 bases removed from V and 1 base from J, the gap between germline ends came to 7 bases.

The chain is built from TRBV9 and TRBJ2-1; tentatively, D is TRBD2 (6 bases). There are 17 residues in the CDR3. Germline V gene data show CDR1 as SGDLS and CDR2 as YYNGEE. Trimming cost V 3 bases and J 0 bases, with 16 bases left between them. CDR3 bases: TGTGCCAGCAGCGCCAGACGGGGGAAAAACTCCTACAATGAGCAGTTCTTC. Translated, it gives CASSARRGKNSYNEQFF.

V usage is TRBV6-5 and J usage is TRBJ1-4; no firm D call. The length of the CDR3 is 14 residues. V shed 3 bases and J shed 1 base, with 6 bases lying between them. CDR1 and CDR2 from the germline V gene are MNHEY and SVGAGI. DNA of the CDR3: TGTGCCAGCAGTTATCATAGAACTAATGAAAAACTGTTTTTT. Residues: CASSYHRTNEKLFF.

This clone appeared a few times. J is TRBJ2-1 and V is TRBV10-1; 9 positions agree with TRBD2. Looked up from germline, CDR1 is WNHNN and CDR2 is SYGVQD (reference sequence). This CDR3 has 16 residues. After removal of 0 bases from V and 7 bases from J, the junction contained 7 bases not matched to a gene. The CDR3 loop is CASSESSAGGGNEQFF. As DNA, the CDR3 is TGCGCCAGCAGTGAGTCATCAGCGGGAGGCGGTAATGAGCAGTTCTTC.

The chain uses TRBV5-1 and TRBJ2-1; D possibly corresponds to TRBD1 (5 bases). The V end lost 2 bases, the J end lost 6 bases, and 15 bases lay between the germline ends. The CDR3 totals 15 residues. Germline V gives CDR1 SGHRS, CDR2 YFSETQ. The CDR3 DNA reads TGCGCCAGCAGCTTAACAGGCTCCCCCATCAATGAGCAGTTCTTC. Translating gives CASSLTGSPINEQFF. The whole variable domain, filled in from reference TRBV5-1 and TRBJ2-1, reads KAGVTQTPRYLIKTRGQQVTLSCSPISGHRSVSWYQQTPGQGLQFLFEYFSETQRNKGNFPGRFSGRQFSNSRSEMNVSTLELGDSALYLCASSLTGSPINEQFFGPGTRLTVL.

This clone appeared a few times. The V and J genes are TRBV5-4 and TRBJ2-2; TRBD2 matches at 9 bases. The V gene's germline CDR1 is SGHNT and CDR2 YYREEE (reference sequence). V lost 4 bases to trimming and J lost 7 bases; unmatched junction nucleotides: 17. The CDR3 consists of 18 residues. In DNA, the CDR3 is TGTGCCAGCAGCCAGGGCGGCCATCCTAGCGGGAACGGCGGGGAGCTGTTTTTT. Amino acid sequence: CASSQGGHPSGNGGELFF.

The chain carries TRBV19 and TRBJ1-5; possibly TRBD1 for D (6 bases). V was shortened by 7 bases and J by 3 bases, with 16 bases between the two germline ends. Germline CDR1 is LNHDA and CDR2 is SQIVND (reference sequence). The CDR3 covers 15 residues. The CDR3 region is CASTLGTIDNQPQHF. DNA of the CDR3: TGTGCCAGTACCCTGGGGACAATTGACAATCAGCCCCAGCATTTT.

In its sample, this clone was seen a few times. The gene calls are TRBV2 and TRBJ2-2; D is undetermined. The CDR3 covers 14 residues. V was shortened by 6 bases and J by 3 bases, with 11 bases between the two germline ends. The germline gives CDR1 SNHLY, CDR2 FYNNEI. The CDR3 DNA sequence: TGTGCCAGCAGGCCTACAGCCGACACCGGGGAGCTGTTTTTT. It codes for CASRPTADTGELFF.

This clone has just a few counts. The chain couples TRBV5-1 to TRBJ2-4; TRBD2 aligns across 11 bases. CDR1 is SGHRS, CDR2 YFSETQ, per germline. The V gene end was trimmed by 7 bases and the J gene end by 7 bases; junction bases not matched to a gene: 7. The CDR3 length is 14 residues. The CDR3 loop reads CASGLAGGPNIQYF. The CDR3 nucleotides read TGCGCCAGCGGATTAGCGGGAGGGCCGAACATTCAGTACTTC.

The CDR3 reads CASSVAPSNQPQHF. The CDR3 bases are TGTGCCAGCAGCGTAGCCCCAAGCAATCAGCCCCAGCATTTT. This chain uses TRBV9 with TRBJ1-5, with D uncertain. The V end was cut by 0 bases, the J end by 1 base, with 5 bases between. This CDR3 is built from 14 residues. Germline CDR1 and CDR2: SGDLS and YYNGEE.

The V call is TRBV6-2 or TRBV6-3, the J call TRBJ1-5; no clear D gene. V lost 2 bases and J lost 5, with 13 bases in between. Germline loops: CDR1 MNHEY, CDR2 SVGEGT. The CDR3 loop spans 15 amino acids. CDR3 residues: CASSYRDFGDQPQHF. The CDR3 nucleotides are TGTGCCAGCAGTTACCGCGACTTCGGGGATCAGCCCCAGCATTTT.

The chain combines TRBV6-5 with TRBJ1-5; 8 bases align to TRBD1. V was pared by 4 bases and J by 5 bases, with 4 bases of the junction left unmatched. The CDR3 runs 14 residues. Germline CDR1 MNHEY, CDR2 SVGAGI. CDR3: CASSSGQGDQPQHF. As DNA, the CDR3 is TGTGCCAGCAGTTCTGGACAGGGAGATCAGCCCCAGCATTTT.

The chain uses TRBV11-2 and TRBJ2-5, with TRBD2 matching over 9 bases. This CDR3 has 13 residues. V was pared by 3 bases and J by 7 bases, with 3 bases of the junction left unmatched. Germline lookup yields CDR1 SGHAT and CDR2 FQNNGV. The CDR3 nucleotides read TGTGCCAGCAGCTTTAGCGGGGGAGGGACCCAGTACTTC. This gives the protein CASSFSGGGTQYF. Full variable domain (missing parts from reference TRBV11-2 and TRBJ2-5): EAGVAQSPRYKIIEKRQSVAFWCNPISGHATLYWYQQILGQGPKLLIQFQNNGVVDDSQLPKDRFSAERLKGVDSTLKIQPAKLEDSAVYLCASSFSGGGTQYFGPGTRLLVL.

This chain connects TRBV7-2 to TRBJ1-4; D is unclear. Germline V gives CDR1 SGHTA, CDR2 FQGNSA. Deletions cut 4 bases from V and 8 bases from J, with 8 bases between. The CDR3 covers 12 residues. CDR3 DNA: TGTGCCAGCAGCTCGGGGAAAGAAAAACTGTTTTTT. It encodes CASSSGKEKLFF.

The gene calls are TRBV7-2 and TRBJ2-1; the match to TRBD2 covers 9 bases. This CDR3 has 16 amino acids. V gave up 5 bases and J gave up 5 bases; unmatched junction bases: 10. Germline assignment: CDR1 SGHTA and CDR2 FQGNSA. CDR3 DNA: TGTGCCAGCAGCCCCCGGGGCGGGAGGGCCGACAATGAGCAGTTCTTC. Translation: CASSPRGGRADNEQFF. Drawing the rest from reference TRBV7-2 and TRBJ2-1, the complete variable domain is GAGVSQSPSNKVTEKGKDVELRCDPISGHTALYWYRQSLGQGLEFLIYFQGNSAPDKSGLPSDRFSAERTGGSVSTLTIQRTQQEDSAVYLCASSPRGGRADNEQFFGPGTRLTVL.

The V call is TRBV10-3, the J call TRBJ2-5, with 9 bases that match TRBD2. This CDR3 comprises 17 residues. V lost 2 bases to trimming and J lost 2 bases; unmatched junction nucleotides: 9. Germline V CDR1 and CDR2: ENHRY, SYGVKD. CDR3 residues: CAISEAGGPPTQETQYF. The DNA of the CDR3 is TGTGCCATCAGTGAGGCGGGGGGGCCGCCTACACAAGAGACCCAGTACTTC.

The chain has TRBV5-1 and TRBJ1-2; D unclear. The CDR3 totals 11 residues. Trimming stripped 4 bases from V and 8 bases from J, with 9 bases between. Looked up from germline, CDR1 is SGHRS and CDR2 is YFSETQ. The CDR3 nucleotides are TGCGCCAGCAGCCTCTCGGGGGGCTACACCTTC. This translates into CASSLSGGYTF.

This clone appeared a few times. The genes are TRBV7-2 and TRBJ1-1; D not resolved. CDR1 is SGHTA, CDR2 FQGNSA, per germline. Trimming took 2 bases from V and 4 from J, leaving 14 bases between them. The CDR3 totals 15 residues. The CDR3 DNA reads TGTGCCAGCAGCTTAAAAGTAACGGGTCGCACTGAAGCTTTCTTT. Translating it yields CASSLKVTGRTEAFF.

The chain employs TRBV5-5 and TRBJ2-3, with TRBD2 matching 15 bases. The J segment lost 6 bases and the V segment lost 2 bases, leaving 7 bases of the junction unmatched. The germline gives CDR1 SGHKS, CDR2 YYEKEE (reference sequence). The CDR3 spans 17 residues. The chain's CDR3 is CASSLWTSGGVSDTQYF. Written as DNA, the CDR3 is TGTGCCAGCAGCTTATGGACTAGCGGGGGGGTCAGTGATACGCAGTATTTT.